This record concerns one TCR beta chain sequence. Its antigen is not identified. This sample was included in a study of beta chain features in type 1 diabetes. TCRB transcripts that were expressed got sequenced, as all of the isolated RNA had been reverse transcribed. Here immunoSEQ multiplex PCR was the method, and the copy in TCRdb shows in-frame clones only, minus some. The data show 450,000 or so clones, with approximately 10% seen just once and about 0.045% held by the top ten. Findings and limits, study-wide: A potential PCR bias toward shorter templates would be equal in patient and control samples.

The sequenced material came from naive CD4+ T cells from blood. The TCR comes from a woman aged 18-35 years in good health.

CDR3 sequence: CASSPGPIRYEQYF. As DNA, the CDR3 is TGTGCCAGCTCACCAGGCCCAATCCGTTACGAGCAGTACTTC. This rearrangement joins TRBV18 to TRBJ2-7; D call uncertain. Germline-derived CDR1 and CDR2 are KGHSH and LQKENI. The CDR3 extends over 14 amino acids. Trimming took off 2 bases at V and 4 bases at J, with 12 bases between the two ends.